One and the same sample provided the 8 T cell receptor beta chains below, sequenced in a study of T cell clonality in common variable immunodeficiency (dated by TCRdb to the mid-2010s). Preparation of the library involved the immunoSEQ multiplex PCR assay. Drawn from immuneACCESS, this table holds only the in-frame rearrangements with V and J called that TCRdb kept. Clones are partly lost; checked studies trace under half to an unresolved V gene and leave the rest unexplained. In this sample, around 45,000 clones appear, none counted once only. The top ten clones comprise about 3% of the sample. Sequencing was done on a sample of peripheral blood mononuclear cells. The receptor source for this set is a person aged 18 to 75 in good health.

Many counts were recorded for this clone. The CDR3 goes on 3 residues after the read ends, and that part is filled in from the germline J gene. The chain recombines TRBV23-1 with TRBJ2-6; a weak D match, TRBD2 (6 bases). TRBV23-1 is an ORF for which the function is uncertain. V lost 0 bases and J 0 bases, leaving 21 bases between the germline ends. CDR3 length equals 21 residues. Here the CDR3 reads CASSQSVGLGTVTSGANVLTF. CDR3 DNA, as far as it was read: TGCGCCAGCAGTCAATCGGTGGGCCTCGGGACTGTAACCTCTGGGGCCAACGTC.

This clone was seen many times. Read coverage stops 3 residues before the CDR3 terminus; the germline J gene supplies the remainder. The chain uses TRBV4-1 and TRBJ2-3, with D possibly being TRBD1 (5 bases). Trimming took 0 bases from V and 0 from J, leaving 13 bases between them. This CDR3 spans 17 amino acids. CDR1 and CDR2 (germline): MGHRA, YSYEKL. Here the CDR3 reads CASSQDSRAISTDTQYF. CDR3 DNA (partial): TGCGCCAGCAGCCAAGATAGCAGGGCCATCAGCACAGATACG.

The table lists this clone with many counts. The read ends 3 residues before the CDR3 terminus; that terminus is restored from the germline J gene. This sequence joins TRBV30 and TRBJ1-4; 10 positions agree with TRBD1. The CDR3 sequence is 14 residues long. The V segment lost 2 bases and the J segment 5 bases; nucleotides outside the gene matches: 2. CDR1 is GTSNPN, CDR2 SVGIG, per germline (reference sequence). The chain's CDR3 is CAWSTGQGNEKLFF. The part of the CDR3 DNA that was read is TGTGCCTGGAGTACGGGACAGGGGAATGAAAAA.

This clone was counted many times. Read sequence stops 3 residues before the CDR3 end, and the germline J gene provides the missing end. The genes are TRBV5-1 and TRBJ1-1; possibly TRBD1 for D (5 bases). The length of the CDR3 is 14 residues. Germline V CDR1 and CDR2: SGHRS, YFSETQ. Trimming cost V 5 bases and J 6 bases, with 17 bases left between them. The CDR3 bases that were read are TGCGCCAGCAGACCTGATGGGGCTAACTCTGAA. Residues: CASRPDGANSE. The entire CDR3 protein reads CASRPDGANSEAFF.

Ten or more counts support this clone. The read ends 3 residues shy of where the CDR3 ends; the end is completed using the germline J gene. V and J are TRBV2 and TRBJ2-5; D gene ambiguous. Germline assignment: CDR1 SNHLY and CDR2 FYNNEI. V shed 5 bases and J shed 3 bases, with 7 bases lying between them. The CDR3 has 12 residues. CDR3 loop: CASSKAEETQYF. The sequenced part of the CDR3 DNA is TGTGCCAGCAGTAAGGCAGAAGAGACC.

This clone was counted many times. The read ends 3 residues shy of where the CDR3 ends; the end is completed using the germline J gene. The rearrangement links TRBV6-1 to TRBJ2-6; D might be TRBD1 (6 bases). CDR3 length equals 17 residues. V lost 2 bases and J lost 1, with 12 bases in between. Germline V CDR1 and CDR2: MNHNS, SASEGT. Here the CDR3 reads CASSERGHLSGANVLTF. The DNA read from the CDR3 is TGTGCCAGCAGTGAACGGGGACACCTTTCTGGGGCCAACGTC.

For this clone: This could be a read error, since a much larger clone is one nucleotide away. The DNA ends 3 residues before the CDR3 does, and the rest of the CDR3 is filled in from the germline J gene. The same CDR3 is also encoded by other DNA sequences in this sample. The rearrangement uses TRBV19 and TRBJ1-3; 7 bases match TRBD1. There are 12 residues in the CDR3. Germline V lookup: CDR1 LNHDA, CDR2 SQIVND (reference sequence). CDR3: CASTGTANTIYF. Partial CDR3 DNA: TGTGCCAGTACCGGGACAGCAAACACA.

This clone appeared many times. The CDR3 end falls 3 residues outside the read, so it is completed with the germline J gene. J is TRBJ2-5 and V is TRBV20-1; D is possibly TRBD1 (5 bases). V lost 0 bases and J 4 bases, leaving 12 bases between the germline ends. CDR3 length: 14 residues. The V gene's germline CDR1 is DFQATT and CDR2 SNEGSKA (reference sequence). The CDR3 here is CSARDGREPETQYF. Incomplete CDR3 DNA: TGCAGTGCTAGAGATGGCAGGGAACCAGAGACC.